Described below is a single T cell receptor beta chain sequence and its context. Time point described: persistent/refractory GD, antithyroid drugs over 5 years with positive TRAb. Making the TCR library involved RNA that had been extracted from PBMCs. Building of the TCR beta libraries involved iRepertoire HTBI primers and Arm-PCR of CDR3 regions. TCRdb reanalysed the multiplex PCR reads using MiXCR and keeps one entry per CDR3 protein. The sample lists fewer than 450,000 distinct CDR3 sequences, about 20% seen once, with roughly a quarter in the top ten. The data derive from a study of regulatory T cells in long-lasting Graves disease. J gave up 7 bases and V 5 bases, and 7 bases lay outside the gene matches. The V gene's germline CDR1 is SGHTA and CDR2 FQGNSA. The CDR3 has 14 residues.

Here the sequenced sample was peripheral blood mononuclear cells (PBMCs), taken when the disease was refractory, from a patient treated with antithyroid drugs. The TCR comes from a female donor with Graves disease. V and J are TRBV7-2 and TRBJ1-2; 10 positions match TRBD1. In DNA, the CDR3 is TGTGCCAGCAGCCGAGGGACAGGGGTAACTGGCTACACCTTC. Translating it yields CASSRGTGVTGYTF.